The 30 T cell receptor beta chains below were found in one sample sequenced in a study of early T cells in non-severe SARS-CoV-2 infection. TCRdb itself ran the 5' RACE reads through MiXCR, one entry per CDR3 protein. The sample has roughly 100,000 distinct CDR3 sequences, about an eighth seen once; the top ten hold 6.2%. What was sequenced was whole blood. The source of these receptors is an adult who was a healthcare worker with PCR-confirmed SARS-CoV-2 infection or an uninfected control (not recorded which).

This sequence joins TRBV20-1 and TRBJ1-1; tentative D call: TRBD1 (6 bases). V lost 0 bases and J 8 bases, leaving 16 bases between the germline ends. The germline CDR1 and CDR2 sequences are DFQATT and SNEGSKA (reference sequence). The CDR3 consists of 14 residues. The CDR3 nucleotides read TGCAGTGCTAGAGACGCGAGGGGGACACTAGAAGCTTTCTTT. Its protein product is CSARDARGTLEAFF.

The chain recombines TRBV11-2 with TRBJ2-7; D is undetermined. The V end was cut by 1 base, the J end by 6 bases, with 7 bases between. CDR1 is SGHAT and CDR2 is FQNNGV in the germline V gene. The CDR3 is made up of 12 amino acids. The CDR3 protein is CASSLGEGEQYF. The CDR3 DNA reads TGTGCCAGCAGCTTAGGAGAAGGCGAGCAGTACTTC.

The genes are TRBV28 and TRBJ1-3; maybe TRBD1 (6 bases). From germline, CDR1 is MDHEN and CDR2 SYDVKM. This CDR3 is built from 14 residues. The ends were cut back, 6 bases at V and 0 bases at J, with 9 bases in the middle. The CDR3 sequence: CASSRGGSGNTIYF. In DNA form, the CDR3 reads TGTGCCAGCAGCCGAGGGGGCTCTGGAAACACCATATATTTT.

The V gene is TRBV7-9, the J gene TRBJ2-5; the D gene could be TRBD1 or TRBD2 (5 bases each). In germline, CDR1 is SEHNR, CDR2 FQNEAQ (reference sequence). This CDR3 is built from 16 residues. Trimming stripped 1 base from V and 2 bases from J, with 14 bases between. The CDR3 is CASSLGGPLGQETQYF. Written as DNA, the CDR3 is TGTGCCAGCAGCTTAGGGGGACCATTGGGGCAAGAGACCCAGTACTTC.

This chain uses TRBV2 with TRBJ2-3; no definite D call. V was pared by 7 bases and J by 3 bases, with 2 bases between. Germline V CDR1 and CDR2: SNHLY, FYNNEI. The CDR3 is made up of 10 amino acids. CDR3 residues: CASMTDTQYF. In nucleotides, the CDR3 is TGTGCCAGCATGACAGATACGCAGTATTTT.

This chain uses TRBV29-1 with TRBJ2-3; TRBD2 matches at 7 bases. This CDR3 comprises 15 residues. Germline-derived CDR1 and CDR2 are SQVTM and ANQGSEA. The V and J ends lost 4 bases and 0 bases, in that order; junction bases with no gene match: 7. In DNA, the CDR3 is TGCAGCGTTGTTACGACTAGCAGAAGCACAGATACGCAGTATTTT. As protein: CSVVTTSRSTDTQYF.

This clonotype showed up many times. J is TRBJ2-7 and V is TRBV6-2 or TRBV6-3; D not certain. Trimming shortened V by 5 bases and J by 3 bases, and 14 bases separated the two germline ends. The V gene's germline CDR1 is MNHEY and CDR2 SVGEGT. The CDR3 loop spans 14 amino acids. The CDR3 loop reads CASSNRPPFYEQYF. For the CDR3, the DNA is TGTGCCAGCAGTAACCGACCTCCTTTCTACGAGCAGTACTTC.

This sequence joins TRBV4-2 and TRBJ1-1; D is uncertain. Per the germline V gene, CDR1 is LGHNA and CDR2 is YNFKEQ. V was shortened by 0 bases and J by 10 bases, with 9 bases between the two germline ends. There are 12 residues in the CDR3. The DNA for the CDR3 is TGTGCCAGCAGCCAAGATGCGTCGCCAGCTTTCTTT. Its protein product is CASSQDASPAFF.

This clonotype was detected ten times or more. This rearrangement joins TRBV10-1 to TRBJ1-1, with 7 positions matching TRBD1. Per the germline V gene, CDR1 is WNHNN and CDR2 is SYGVQD (reference sequence). The CDR3 runs to 13 residues. The V gene end was trimmed by 6 bases and the J gene end by 6 bases; junction bases not matched to a gene: 7. CDR3 residues: CASSSIRGAEAFF. In DNA form, the CDR3 reads TGCGCCAGCAGCTCAATCAGGGGGGCTGAAGCTTTCTTT.

This clonotype has at least ten counts. The chain carries TRBV15 and TRBJ1-4; D is undetermined. CDR1 is LNHNV, CDR2 YYDKDF, per germline (reference sequence). The CDR3 extends over 14 amino acids. V gave up 4 bases and J gave up 3 bases, with 9 bases separating them. The CDR3 here is CATSKEEPNEKLFF. The CDR3 coding sequence is TGTGCCACCAGCAAAGAAGAACCTAATGAAAAACTGTTTTTT.

This chain joins TRBV20-1 and TRBJ1-1; 7 bases align to TRBD1. The CDR3 has 11 amino acids. V lost 5 bases to trimming and J lost 7 bases; unmatched junction nucleotides: 4. Germline V gives CDR1 DFQATT, CDR2 SNEGSKA (reference sequence). DNA for the CDR3: TGCAGTGCTTGGACAGGACTTGAAGCTTTCTTT. Protein: CSAWTGLEAFF.

This clonotype has just a few counts. The V and J genes are TRBV9 and TRBJ1-1; no firm D call. The CDR3 extends over 13 amino acids. Trimming shortened V by 0 bases and J by 3 bases, and 6 bases separated the two germline ends. From germline, CDR1 is SGDLS and CDR2 YYNGEE. CDR3 nucleotides: TGTGCCAGCAGCGTAGAACCGGACACTGAAGCTTTCTTT. It yields the protein CASSVEPDTEAFF.

The V and J genes are TRBV4-2 and TRBJ1-4; D not certain. The CDR3 extends over 13 amino acids. Germline V gene data show CDR1 as LGHNA and CDR2 as YNFKEQ. Trimming cost V 0 bases and J 10 bases, with 9 bases left between them. The DNA for the CDR3 is TGTGCCAGCAGCCAAGAATTAGGAGCAAAACTGTTTTTT. It encodes CASSQELGAKLFF.

This clonotype was observed many times. The V and J genes are TRBV7-9 and TRBJ2-5; 12 bases are a match to TRBD1. CDR1 SEHNR and CDR2 FQNEAQ come from the germline V gene (reference sequence). The V and J ends lost 4 bases and 2 bases, in that order; junction bases with no gene match: 5. This CDR3 is built from 16 residues. CDR3 nucleotide sequence: TGTGCCAGCAGCTCCGGGACAGGGGGCGTACAAGAGACCCAGTACTTC. Its protein product is CASSSGTGGVQETQYF.

This clonotype has more than one count but fewer than ten. The V and J genes are TRBV2 and TRBJ1-5; D not certain. This CDR3 has 11 amino acids. Germline V gene data show CDR1 as SNHLY and CDR2 as FYNNEI. V lost 5 bases, J lost 3 bases, and 2 bases lay in between. In nucleotides, the CDR3 is TGTGCCAGCAGTTACAATCAGCCCCAGCATTTT. It specifies CASSYNQPQHF.

In its sample, this clonotype was seen many times. The chain employs TRBV5-1 and TRBJ1-2; 9 bases align to TRBD1. CDR1 is SGHRS, CDR2 YFSETQ, per germline. V lost 7 bases and J lost 5; bases outside the gene matches: 9. The length of the CDR3 is 14 residues. The CDR3 bases are TGCGCCAGCTGTCCGGGACAGGGATTTTATGGCTACACCTTC. This encodes CASCPGQGFYGYTF. Full variable domain (missing parts from reference TRBV5-1 and TRBJ1-2): KAGVTQTPRYLIKTRGQQVTLSCSPISGHRSVSWYQQTPGQGLQFLFEYFSETQRNKGNFPGRFSGRQFSNSRSEMNVSTLELGDSALYLCASCPGQGFYGYTFGSGTRLTVV.

The chain couples TRBV28 to TRBJ2-1, with 8 nucleotides matching TRBD2. The CDR3 loop spans 14 amino acids. Germline CDR1 reads MDHEN; CDR2 reads SYDVKM. V dropped 3 bases and J dropped 12; count of bases not matched to a gene: 10. CDR3 in amino acids: CASSFGGSGMLQFF. The CDR3 DNA follows: TGTGCCAGCAGTTTCGGGGGTAGCGGGATGTTGCAGTTCTTC.

This clonotype has just a few counts. The V gene is TRBV2, the J gene TRBJ1-2, with D hard to call. The V gene's germline CDR1 is SNHLY and CDR2 FYNNEI. The CDR3 totals 16 residues. V gave up 5 bases and J gave up 3 bases, with 19 bases separating them. CDR3 DNA: TGTGCCAGCAGTCTATTTGCAGACAACCTCGACTATGGCTACACCTTC. Protein sequence: CASSLFADNLDYGYTF. The whole variable domain, filled in from reference TRBV2 and TRBJ1-2, reads EPEVTQTPSHQVTQMGQEVILRCVPISNHLYFYWYRQILGQKVEFLVSFYNNEISEKSEIFDDQFSVERPDGSNFTLKIRSTKLEDSAMYFCASSLFADNLDYGYTFGSGTRLTVV.

This clonotype showed up just a few times. This chain joins TRBV21-1 and TRBJ1-3; TRBD1 is the table's D call and was not checked against the DNA. TRBV21-1 constitutes a pseudogene. The CDR3 loop spans 14 amino acids. The CDR3 DNA reads as TGTGCCAGCAGGTCCCTTAAGGCTGGAAACACCATATATTTT. Translation: CASRSLKAGNTIYF.

V and J are TRBV29-1 and TRBJ2-7, with D possibly being TRBD1 or TRBD2 (5 bases each). This CDR3 comprises 10 residues. CDR1 and CDR2 (germline): SQVTM, ANQGSEA. With 6 bases removed from V and 5 bases from J, the gap between germline ends came to 8 bases. The CDR3 nucleotides read TGCAGCGTGGGGACCGACGAGCAGTACTTC. It encodes CSVGTDEQYF.

The J gene is TRBJ2-5, the V gene TRBV2; possibly TRBD1 for D (5 bases). V was trimmed by 4 bases and J by 5 bases, leaving 17 bases between them. Germline lookup yields CDR1 SNHLY and CDR2 FYNNEI. The CDR3 has 15 residues. CDR3 region: CASSGLGASYETQYF. The DNA of the CDR3 is TGTGCCAGCAGTGGCCTAGGGGCAAGTTATGAGACCCAGTACTTC.

This clonotype appeared a single time. The chain uses TRBV14 and TRBJ2-7; TRBD2 is a possible D gene (6 bases). Trimming took 4 bases from V and 3 from J, leaving 13 bases between them. Germline V lookup: CDR1 SGHDN, CDR2 FVKESK. This CDR3 is built from 14 residues. The chain's CDR3 is CASSRTSLFYEQYF. The CDR3 nucleotides are TGTGCCAGCAGCCGCACTAGCCTTTTCTACGAGCAGTACTTC.

This clonotype was observed a few times. V usage is TRBV11-2 and J usage is TRBJ2-1; D is undetermined. The CDR3 is made up of 13 amino acids. With 1 base removed from V and 7 bases from J, the gap between germline ends came to 8 bases. Germline V gives CDR1 SGHAT, CDR2 FQNNGV. CDR3 region: CASSLALWNEQFF. CDR3 in DNA: TGTGCCAGCAGCTTAGCCCTATGGAATGAGCAGTTCTTC. Based on the CDR3 plus reference TRBV11-2 and TRBJ2-1, the full variable domain is EAGVAQSPRYKIIEKRQSVAFWCNPISGHATLYWYQQILGQGPKLLIQFQNNGVVDDSQLPKDRFSAERLKGVDSTLKIQPAKLEDSAVYLCASSLALWNEQFFGPGTRLTVL.

The chain has TRBV29-1 and TRBJ2-2, with no clear D. V shed 4 bases and J shed 5 bases, with 5 bases lying between them. The germline V gene encodes CDR1 SQVTM and CDR2 ANQGSEA. This CDR3 is 11 amino acids long. Here the CDR3 DNA reads TGCAGCGTTGGAGAGACCGGGGAGCTGTTTTTT. Translated: CSVGETGELFF.

A few counts support this clonotype. The CDR3 reads CASSVSGGQPQHF. CDR3 in DNA: TGTGCCAGCAGCGTTTCAGGGGGACAGCCCCAGCATTTT. The chain is built from TRBV9 and TRBJ1-5; 7 nucleotides agree with TRBD1. This CDR3 comprises 13 residues. The germline CDR1 and CDR2 sequences are SGDLS and YYNGEE. V lost 2 bases and J lost 7; bases outside the gene matches: 3.

As to this clonotype: The junction and the germline gene differ at one end; a read error may be behind it. The J gene is TRBJ2-3, the V gene TRBV27; 9 nucleotides align to TRBD2. CDR1 and CDR2 from the germline V gene are MNHEY and SMNVEV (reference sequence). The CDR3 is made up of 13 amino acids. The CDR3 here is CASSLDSGRGIVF. CDR3 in DNA: TGTGCCAGCAGTTTGGATAGCGGGAGAGGGATTGTTTTT.

This clonotype was recorded many times. This chain joins TRBV9 and TRBJ2-7, with 7 nucleotides matching TRBD1. V was pared by 4 bases and J by 1 base, with 8 bases of the junction left unmatched. The CDR3 totals 15 residues. Germline CDR1 is SGDLS and CDR2 is YYNGEE. CDR3 protein: CASSSRHRGSYEQYF. Here the CDR3 DNA reads TGTGCCAGCAGCTCCCGTCACAGGGGTTCCTACGAGCAGTACTTC. Together with reference TRBV9 and TRBJ2-7, the CDR3 gives the full variable domain: DSGVTQTPKHLITATGQRVTLRCSPRSGDLSVYWYQQSLDQGLQFLIQYYNGEERAKGNILERFSAQQFPDLHSELNLSSLELGDSALYFCASSSRHRGSYEQYFGPGTRLTVT.

This clonotype was seen at least ten times. The chain recombines TRBV11-2 with TRBJ2-1, with 11 nucleotides matching TRBD2. Trimming removed 8 bases from V and 7 bases from J; junction bases left unmatched: 13. Germline V gene sequence: CDR1 SGHAT, CDR2 FQNNGV. This CDR3 has 16 amino acids. CDR3 in DNA: TGTGCCAGCCGGACGAGGCCGGGACTAGCGGAAAATGAGCAGTTCTTC. Translating gives CASRTRPGLAENEQFF.

This clonotype was seen a handful of times. The CDR3 reads CSALSGVRQLNQPQHF. CDR3 in DNA: TGCAGTGCTCTCTCGGGGGTTCGACAGCTCAATCAGCCCCAGCATTTT. The gene calls are TRBV20-1 and TRBJ1-5; the D gene is possibly TRBD1 (5 bases). CDR1 and CDR2 (germline): DFQATT, SNEGSKA (reference sequence). Trimming stripped 5 bases from V and 3 bases from J, with 20 bases between. The CDR3 runs to 16 residues.

This clonotype has a handful of counts. The rearrangement uses TRBV20-1 and TRBJ2-7; 8 bases align to TRBD2. CDR1 and CDR2 from the germline V gene are DFQATT and SNEGSKA (reference sequence). With 5 bases clipped from V and 0 bases from J, the junction kept 6 bases outside the gene matches. The CDR3 has 14 residues. The DNA for the CDR3 is TGCAGTGCTTCGAGCGGGAGTAGCTCCTACGAGCAGTACTTC. The encoded protein is CSASSGSSSYEQYF.